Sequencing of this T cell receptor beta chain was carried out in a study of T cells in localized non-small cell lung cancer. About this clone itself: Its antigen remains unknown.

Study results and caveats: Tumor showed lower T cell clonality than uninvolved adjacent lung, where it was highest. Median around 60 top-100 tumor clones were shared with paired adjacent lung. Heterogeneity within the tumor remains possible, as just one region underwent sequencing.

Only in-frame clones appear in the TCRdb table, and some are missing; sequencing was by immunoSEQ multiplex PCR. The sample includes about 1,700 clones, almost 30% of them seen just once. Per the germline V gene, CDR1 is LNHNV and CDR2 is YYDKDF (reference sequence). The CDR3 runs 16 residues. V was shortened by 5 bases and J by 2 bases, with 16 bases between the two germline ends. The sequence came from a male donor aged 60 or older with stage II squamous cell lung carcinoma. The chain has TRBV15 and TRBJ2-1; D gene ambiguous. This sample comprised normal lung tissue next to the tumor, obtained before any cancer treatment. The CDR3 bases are TGTGCCACCAGCTATCCCCGGAGTAGGGCCTACAATGAGCAGTTCTTC. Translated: CATSYPRSRAYNEQFF.